The clone carrying this TCR beta chain has ten or more counts. Its cognate antigen is unknown. The CDR3 runs 12 residues. The germline gives CDR1 SGDLS, CDR2 YYNGEE. Trimming removed 4 bases at V and 4 bases at J, with 6 bases between. The data originate from a study of human T cells and chemical hapten exposure. Background on the study: Diphenylcyclopropenone was administered weekly to the scalp of patients throughout the roughly 23-week study. Largely, small differences in pooled library volume made per-sample TCR yields vary.

General study findings and limits: TCRs exceeding 1 in 1000 frequency stayed unchanged with DPC sensitization.

Time point given: patch test 2, 6 weeks after DPC sensitization. Treatment reported: therapeutic diphenylcyclopropenone sensitization with weekly scalp DPC. Sequencing started from total RNA isolated from unfractionated whole blood. Via MiXCR, TCRdb re-called the RACE reads, giving one row per CDR3 protein. Of 350,000 to 400,000 distinct CDR3 sequences listed, about 6.9% are singletons. This specimen was whole blood, taken in connection with sensitization to the hapten diphenylcyclopropenone (DPC). J is TRBJ2-1 and V is TRBV9; D unclear. The origin of this receptor is a woman between 18 and 29 years old with alopecia areata. Some clones in this sample may be carry-over from other donors' samples. CDR3 sequence (DNA): TGTGCCAGCAGCCCCGAGTACAATGAGCAGTTCTTC. Translating gives CASSPEYNEQFF.